Shown below are 2 T cell receptor beta chains from a single sample sequenced in a study of blood T cell repertoires in COVID-19 (dated by TCRdb to the early 2020s). Libraries were prepared through the immunoSEQ multiplex PCR assay. As stored in TCRdb, this immuneACCESS dataset retains in-frame rearrangements with V and J assigned. A fraction of the clones does not appear; measured against another copy, unresolved V genes explain less than half of the discrepancy, and the remainder lacks a known reason. In all, the sample holds around 93,000 clones, and about 80% of those were seen once. In total, the top ten clones hold around 4.1% of the sample. The sequenced sample consisted of peripheral blood. The origin of the receptors is a man aged 55 to 70 with acute or convalescent COVID-19.

The V gene is TRBV7-2, the J gene TRBJ2-5; 7 bases map to TRBD2. The CDR3 totals 15 residues. V trimming: 1 base; J trimming: 4 bases; junction bases outside the gene matches: 6. Germline-derived CDR1 and CDR2 are SGHTA and FQGNSA. The CDR3 sequence: CASSLVGSGGETQYF. DNA of the CDR3: TGTGCCAGCAGCTTAGTAGGGTCGGGGGGAGAGACCCAGTACTTC.

V gene TRBV3-1 (or the pseudogene TRBV3-2) combines with J gene TRBJ2-3, with D perhaps matching TRBD2 (6 bases). V was cut by 2 bases and J by 2 bases, with 17 bases left in between. This CDR3 contains 17 residues. Germline-derived CDR1 and CDR2 are LGHDT and YNNKEL (reference sequence). CDR3 residues: CASSQTHAGWDTDTQYF. The CDR3, as DNA: TGTGCCAGCAGCCAAACCCATGCGGGGTGGGACACAGATACGCAGTATTTT.